This TCR beta chain originates from a study of T cells in women clearing cervical HPV infection (dated by TCRdb to the late 2010s). With regard to the full study: The cases were 20 to 30 women with histologically confirmed HPV16-related CIN3 or worse, and 2 of those women had invasive cancers. The controls were 25 or so women whose single incident HPV16 infection cleared within 12 months with no development of precancer or cancer. Case blood was taken at the visit when the lesion was first identified, whereas control blood was taken when infection was no longer detected. For cases, the median interval between lesion detection and blood sampling was about 150 days, with an interquartile range of about 80 to 210 days. Since HLA typing was available for only a few women, HLA type could not be ruled out as a confounder. This exploratory proof-of-principle case-control study, nested within the Guanacaste HPV Natural History Study in Costa Rica, compared TCR repertoires among women with different cervical HPV16 outcomes. Cases and controls were matched on age within five years and on year of sample collection. Cases had a median age of approximately 35 years compared with approximately 41 for controls, and baseline characteristics showed no significant differences between the groups. In the parent cohort, around 9,500 women aged 18 or older were enrolled in Guanacaste, Costa Rica, during about 1993 to 1995 and were followed for seven years. Five blinded duplicates per group were added as quality controls, giving roughly 60 samples: around 50 participants and 10 replicates. Results the study describes overall, beyond this receptor: Significantly higher TCR repertoire richness was observed in CIN3+ cases than in controls across sequencing depths, whereas no difference in evenness was found. Because the number of T cells in each sample was unknown, differences in richness could reflect differing T-cell content rather than repertoire biology. By combining richness with V gene abundances, random forest classifiers separated cases from controls with an estimated AUC of 0.75 to 0.9. The cross-sectional design could not show whether the associations came before the infection or were a result of it, and neither effector/memory subsets nor HPV-specific T cells were isolated. Cases had lower TRBV6-7 relative abundance than controls (about 0.099% versus 0.16%; Bonferroni P = 0.0008).

To note about this clone: Its antigen target is currently unknown. The read ends 3 residues before the CDR3 terminus; that terminus is restored from the germline J gene.

Every participant had a single incident cervical HPV16 infection, and prevalent HPV16 infections were excluded. Cervical HPV DNA was detected with MY09/MY11 PCR, and genotyping was done by dot-blot hybridization. Under 17 mL of heparinized blood was centrifuged, after which the buffy coat was aliquoted, frozen at -30 degrees C, and then stored at -80 degrees C. Genomic DNA was extracted from buffy coat specimens using QIAGEN kits. The immunoSEQ assay used multiplex PCR to amplify TCR beta CDR3 regions from an average of about 1.1 ug of genomic DNA per sample. Primer bias was corrected in the assay by using a complete synthetic TCR repertoire to establish an amplification baseline. Amplicons were sequenced on the Illumina platform. The paper's processing steps were these. Error correction of the sequences involved clustering with frequency ratios plus a modified nearest-neighbor algorithm, after which the sequences were analyzed in the immunoSEQ Analyzer using IMGT gene definitions. At each rarefaction depth, TCR richness and evenness were averaged across 20 rarefaction repeats, and samples with fewer sequences than that depth were excluded. V, D and J gene relative abundances were compared between groups with Wilcoxon rank sum tests, applying FDR correction. In the blinded duplicates, the intraclass correlation was about 96% for TCR richness and averaged around 78% across 65 to 85 gene segments. Entries here come from immuneACCESS through TCRdb and include only in-frame sequences with V and J called. Some clones fail to appear in such tables; in the studies checked, an unresolved V gene covers under half of the shortfall, and the cause of the remainder is unknown. V and J calls and clone size are copied from that table; D and trimming were computed from the DNA. The sample table includes around 37,000 clones. The ten largest clones add up to approximately 6.4% of the sample.

CDR1 KGHDR and CDR2 SFDVKD were looked up in the germline V gene. The CDR3 starts with the cysteine, ends with the phenylalanine, and has 20 residues. Sequencing covers 51 bases of the CDR3, shown here with the frame starting at base 1. V trim: 2 bases; J trim: 5 bases; unmatched bases: 19. Sequenced input: blood buffy coat. This sequence uses TRBV24-1 and TRBJ2-5; a stretch of 10 junction bases matches TRBD1. The TCR was taken from a woman between 18 and 70 years old with a cervical HPV16 infection that either progressed to CIN3+ or cleared (not recorded which). The CDR3 region reads CATSDWGRVATGGLGETQYF. The DNA read from the CDR3 is TGTGCCACCAGTGATTGGGGCCGTGTCGCGACAGGGGGCTTAGGTGAGACC.